This T cell receptor (beta chain) was recorded in a study of T cell responses to AZD1222 COVID-19 vaccine. General study findings and limits: Repertoires were obtained solely post-peak T cell response. At baseline, just five to seven AZD1222 recipients tested seropositive.

Using immunoSEQ multiplex PCR, the repertoire was profiled, and TCRdb retains in-frame clones only, with some absent. This sample carries about 110,000 clones, approximately 91% of them seen once, and the ten largest clones take approximately 19%. V lost 1 base to trimming and J lost 4 bases; unmatched junction nucleotides: 8. The length of the CDR3 is 16 residues. CDR1 is SGHDT, CDR2 YYEEEE, per germline. This clone was observed once. The antigen is not known. The chain couples TRBV5-6 to TRBJ2-5; 9 bases agree with TRBD1. This receptor was taken from an adult in good health. Sequencing was performed on peripheral blood, taken on day 0 of AZD1222 vaccination. CDR3 amino acids: CASSLTPGTGRETQYF. The CDR3 nucleotides read TGTGCCAGCAGCTTGACTCCCGGGACAGGGAGAGAGACCCAGTACTTC.